The source of this T cell receptor (beta chain) is a study of T cells in Graves' hyperthyroidism and ophthalmopathy. Overall study results and limits: From stable hyperthyroidism, ophthalmopathy was separated by a 13 V-J model.

Per germline, CDR1 MNHEY and CDR2 SVGEGT. The V segment lost 2 bases and the J segment 5 bases; nucleotides outside the gene matches: 1. The CDR3 is 13 amino acids. The study defined stable Graves' hyperthyroidism as no ophthalmopathy progression within 18 months. Not enrolled were patients with uncontrolled infection, other autoimmune disease, pregnancy or lactation. RNA transcripts provided the source from which TCR beta CDR3 regions were amplified. HTBI primers were used for first-round RT-PCR of the TCR CDR3. Each CDR3 protein is one row after TCRdb ran MiXCR on the multiplex PCR reads. This sample has a few hundred thousand distinct CDR3 sequences; around 42% occur once, and the top ten carry more than 7.5%. Many counts were recorded for this clonotype. Its antigen is not known.

The specimen sequenced was peripheral blood or thyroid tissue (not recorded which). The chain is built from TRBV6-2 or TRBV6-3 and TRBJ1-2; 8 bases match TRBD1. The receptor comes from a woman between 18 and 29 years old with Graves' hyperthyroidism. This CDR3 reads CASSYRTGYGYTF. As DNA, the CDR3 is TGTGCCAGCAGTTACCGGACAGGGTATGGCTACACCTTC.